The 26 T cell receptor beta chains presented below share a single source sample, sequenced in a study of early T cells in non-severe SARS-CoV-2 infection. From the 5' RACE reads, TCRdb called clonotypes with MiXCR, one entry per CDR3 protein. This sample has around 39,000 distinct CDR3 sequences, with approximately 8% found just once. The starting material was whole blood, obtained at baseline. The receptors shown here come from an adult who was a healthcare worker with PCR-confirmed SARS-CoV-2 infection or an uninfected control (not recorded which).

This clonotype has just a few counts. The chain links TRBV5-4 to TRBJ2-5; tentative D call: TRBD2 (5 bases). The V gene's germline CDR1 is SGHNT and CDR2 YYREEE (reference sequence). Trimming removed 6 bases at V and 2 bases at J, with 11 bases between. This CDR3 contains 13 residues. The CDR3 DNA follows: TGTGCCAGCAACTCCGGGGAGCAAGAGACCCAGTACTTC. This sequence encodes CASNSGEQETQYF.

This clonotype appeared a few times. The genes are TRBV6-1 and TRBJ1-5; 10 bases fit TRBD1. This CDR3 comprises 16 residues. Germline V gene sequence: CDR1 MNHNS, CDR2 SASEGT. Losses at the gene ends were 4 bases for V and 4 bases for J; bases not matched to a gene: 7. The CDR3 sequence: CASSVPGQGWNQPQHF. The CDR3 coding sequence is TGTGCCAGCAGTGTCCCGGGACAGGGGTGGAATCAGCCCCAGCATTTT.

Ten or more counts support this clonotype. The chain is built from TRBV12-3 or TRBV12-4 and TRBJ2-7; D perhaps matches TRBD1 (6 bases). This CDR3 is built from 15 residues. Trimming stripped 5 bases from V and 0 bases from J, with 14 bases between. The DNA for the CDR3 is TGTGCCAGCAGTCCTAGAGGGGACATCTCCTACGAGCAGTACTTC. Its translation is CASSPRGDISYEQYF.

This clonotype was seen only a few times. The chain employs TRBV4-3 and TRBJ2-1; 14 positions match TRBD2. V gave up 4 bases and J gave up 12 bases; unmatched junction bases: 5. CDR1 is LGHNA and CDR2 is YSLEER in the germline V gene. The CDR3 has 14 residues. The CDR3 DNA reads as TGCGCCAGCAGCCCTGGACTAGCGGGGGGCCGGCAGTTCTTC. This gives the protein CASSPGLAGGRQFF.

This clonotype was recorded at least ten times. The gene calls are TRBV6-1 and TRBJ2-3; D possibly corresponds to TRBD1 (6 bases). V gave up 1 base and J gave up 7 bases, with 12 bases separating them. Germline CDR1 is MNHNS and CDR2 is SASEGT. This CDR3 has 14 residues. CDR3 DNA sequence: TGTGCCAGCAGTGAAGGTCCAGGGGTCAATACGCAGTATTTT. This translates into CASSEGPGVNTQYF.

This chain links TRBV28 with TRBJ2-1; D might be TRBD2 (6 bases). The CDR3 sequence is 16 residues long. V gave up 4 bases and J gave up 9 bases, with 22 bases separating them. The germline V gene has CDR1 MDHEN and CDR2 SYDVKM. CDR3 DNA sequence: TGTGCCAGCAGTTCCCCGGGACTTGGGGCTGCCAGTGAGCAGTTCTTC. Protein: CASSSPGLGAASEQFF. The full variable domain, rest sourced from reference TRBV28 and TRBJ2-1, is DVKVTQSSRYLVKRTGEKVFLECVQDMDHENMFWYRQDPGLGLRLIYFSYDVKMKEKGDIPEGYSVSREKKERFSLILESASTNQTSMYLCASSSPGLGAASEQFFGPGTRLTVL.

V usage is TRBV11-2 and J usage is TRBJ1-5; D uncertain. The CDR3 totals 16 residues. V was shortened by 1 base and J by 2 bases, with 12 bases between the two germline ends. Germline CDR1 and CDR2: SGHAT and FQNNGV. CDR3 in DNA: TGTGCCAGCAGCTTAGCGTCCGGGGTACGCAATCAGCCCCAGCATTTT. Translating gives CASSLASGVRNQPQHF.

There are many counts of this clonotype. V and J are TRBV20-1 and TRBJ2-5; no reliable D call. V gave up 4 bases and J gave up 0 bases, with 3 bases separating them. Germline-derived CDR1 and CDR2 are DFQATT and SNEGSKA (reference sequence). This CDR3 has 11 residues. The CDR3 is CSAINQETQYF. CDR3 DNA: TGCAGTGCTATTAACCAAGAGACCCAGTACTTC.

This clonotype showed up many times. The chain uses TRBV4-2 and TRBJ1-5; TRBD1 is a possible D gene (6 bases). The germline gives CDR1 LGHNA, CDR2 YNFKEQ. The CDR3 consists of 13 residues. V lost 0 bases, J lost 7 bases, and 7 bases lay in between. CDR3 sequence: CASSQERGQPQHF. The CDR3 nucleotides read TGTGCCAGCAGCCAAGAAAGGGGGCAGCCCCAGCATTTT.

This clonotype was seen more than once but under ten times. The chain links TRBV6-5 to TRBJ2-7, with D perhaps TRBD1 (6 bases). Germline CDR1 and CDR2: MNHEY and SVGAGI. V lost 0 bases to trimming and J lost 2 bases, with 8 bases between them. This CDR3 spans 14 amino acids. The CDR3 DNA follows: TGTGCCAGCAGTTACTCGAACAGGGCCTACGAGCAGTACTTC. It is translated as CASSYSNRAYEQYF.

This clonotype was counted between two and nine times. The rearrangement links TRBV10-3 to TRBJ2-2; 9 bases line up with TRBD1. J gave up 8 bases and V 6 bases, and 13 bases lay outside the gene matches. The CDR3 extends over 16 amino acids. Germline V gene lookup returns CDR1 ENHRY and CDR2 SYGVKD. Here the CDR3 reads CAISGTGRTGSGELFF. The CDR3 DNA reads as TGTGCCATCAGCGGGACAGGGCGGACGGGGTCAGGGGAGCTGTTTTTT.

The chain is built from TRBV4-3 and TRBJ2-2, with 9 positions matching TRBD2. The CDR3 consists of 17 residues. Germline V gene sequence: CDR1 LGHNA, CDR2 YSLEER. V trimming: 0 bases; J trimming: 5 bases; junction bases outside the gene matches: 7. The CDR3 here is CASSQEVLAGRTGELFF. CDR3 DNA sequence: TGCGCCAGCAGCCAAGAGGTTCTAGCGGGGCGAACCGGGGAGCTGTTTTTT.

The table lists this clonotype with many counts. The chain links TRBV6-1 to TRBJ1-1; TRBD1 agrees at 8 bases. V trimming: 3 bases; J trimming: 0 bases; junction bases outside the gene matches: 9. The CDR3 is 17 amino acids. CDR1 and CDR2 (germline): MNHNS, SASEGT. The CDR3 region has the DNA TGTGCCAGCAGTGAGGGGCAGGGGGCGGGCATGAACACTGAAGCTTTCTTT. Its translation is CASSEGQGAGMNTEAFF.

The table lists this clonotype with many counts. This rearrangement joins TRBV30 to TRBJ2-1; 10 bases match TRBD1. The CDR3 has 13 residues. The germline V gene encodes CDR1 GTSNPN and CDR2 SVGIG (reference sequence). J lost 6 bases, V lost 3 bases, and 2 bases had no gene match. The DNA of the CDR3 is TGTGCCTGGAGAAGGACAGGGGGCAATGAGCAGTTCTTC. Amino acid sequence: CAWRRTGGNEQFF. The whole variable domain, remainder taken from reference TRBV30 and TRBJ2-1, is SQTIHQWPATLVQPVGSPLSLECTVEGTSNPNLYWYRQAAGRGLQLLFYSVGIGQISSEVPQNLSASRPQDRQFILSSKKLLLSDSGFYLCAWRRTGGNEQFFGPGTRLTVL.

Written as DNA, the CDR3 is TGTGCCAGCAGCAAAAGGTGGCTAGCCACTAGCACAGATACGCAGTATTTT. It codes for CASSKRWLATSTDTQYF. This sequence joins TRBV21-1 and TRBJ2-3; the table's D gene call, TRBD2, was not cross checked with the DNA. TRBV21-1 is annotated as a pseudogene. The CDR3 is made up of 17 amino acids.

This clonotype was counted a few times. The V call is TRBV7-2, the J call TRBJ2-5; no clear D. The CDR3 spans 15 residues. Trimming took 5 bases from V and 2 from J, leaving 15 bases between them. Per the germline V gene, CDR1 is SGHTA and CDR2 is FQGNSA. CDR3 coding DNA: TGTGCCAGCAGCCGATCAAACTACCTTCAAGAGACCCAGTACTTC. Protein sequence: CASSRSNYLQETQYF.

This clonotype was detected many times. V is TRBV10-1 and J is TRBJ2-7; a weak D match, TRBD2 (5 bases). CDR1 is WNHNN and CDR2 is SYGVQD in the germline V gene (reference sequence). The CDR3 is 14 amino acids. The germline V and J ends were trimmed by 5 bases and 7 bases, with 18 bases remaining between them. CDR3 amino acids: CASSSPLEPGEQYF. For the CDR3, the DNA is TGCGCCAGCAGTAGTCCCCTGGAACCGGGGGAGCAGTACTTC.

The chain joins TRBV7-9 to TRBJ2-6, with D hard to call. The CDR3 is made up of 18 amino acids. V lost 5 bases and J 1 base, leaving 18 bases between the germline ends. The germline CDR1 and CDR2 sequences are SEHNR and FQNEAQ (reference sequence). CDR3 nucleotide sequence: TGTGCCAGCAGCCTAACGTCCGGTAGTGGATCTGGGGCCAACGTCCTGACTTTC. It yields the protein CASSLTSGSGSGANVLTF. The full variable domain, completed using reference TRBV7-9 and TRBJ2-6, is DTGVSQNPRHKITKRGQNVTFRCDPISEHNRLYWYRQTLGQGPEFLTYFQNEAQLEKSRLLSDRFSAERPKGSFSTLEIQRTEQGDSAMYLCASSLTSGSGSGANVLTFGAGSRLTVL.

This clonotype was seen many times. The rearrangement uses TRBV7-6 and TRBJ2-1, with TRBD1 matching 9 bases. The CDR3 runs 15 residues. J lost 1 base, V lost 5 bases, and 3 bases had no gene match. Per the germline V gene, CDR1 is SGHVS and CDR2 is FNYEAQ. CDR3 sequence: CASSQTGGSYNEQFF. In DNA, the CDR3 is TGTGCCAGCAGCCAGACAGGGGGGTCCTACAATGAGCAGTTCTTC.

This clonotype has a single count. One base away lies a much larger clone, so this may be a sequencing read error. J is TRBJ2-3 and V is TRBV10-3, with 8 positions matching TRBD2. The junction had 9 bases not matched to a gene; V was cut back by 3 bases and J by 10 bases. Germline CDR1 reads ENHRY; CDR2 reads SYGVKD. The CDR3 totals 14 residues. CDR3 protein: CAISDFRGGMAQYF. The CDR3 DNA reads TGTGCCATCAGTGATTTCCGGGGGGGAATGGCGCAGTATTTT.

The gene calls are TRBV28 and TRBJ2-5, with a tentative D call TRBD2 (5 bases). The CDR3 spans 19 residues. Germline values: CDR1 MDHEN, CDR2 SYDVKM. Deletions cut 5 bases from V and 4 bases from J, with 29 bases between. CDR3 sequence: CASSPRSLSGVRGGETQYF. The DNA for the CDR3 is TGTGCCAGCAGTCCTCGAAGTCTGTCTGGGGTTAGAGGAGGAGAGACCCAGTACTTC.

This clonotype was detected ten times or more. The chain has TRBV5-6 and TRBJ1-1, with a tentative D call TRBD1 (5 bases). Germline V lookup: CDR1 SGHDT, CDR2 YYEEEE. V lost 5 bases and J lost 0, with 8 bases in between. This CDR3 spans 13 amino acids. The CDR3 sequence: CASRDTMNTEAFF. The CDR3 DNA reads as TGTGCCAGCAGGGACACGATGAACACTGAAGCTTTCTTT.

This clonotype was detected many times. V and J are TRBV12-3 or TRBV12-4 and TRBJ1-6; D unclear. This CDR3 comprises 13 residues. Trimming stripped 8 bases from V and 3 bases from J, with 8 bases between. The DNA for the CDR3 is TGTGCCAGCCGGACCGGCTATAATTCACCCCTCCACTTT. Translated, it gives CASRTGYNSPLHF.

This clonotype was counted many times. The chain uses TRBV20-1 and TRBJ2-5; 7 bases align to TRBD1. The CDR3 consists of 14 residues. Germline V gene lookup returns CDR1 DFQATT and CDR2 SNEGSKA (reference sequence). Trimming at V came to 5 bases and at J to 2 bases, leaving 8 bases not matched to a gene. The CDR3 DNA follows: TGCAGTGCTTTCCCCCCAGGGGGTCAAGAGACCCAGTACTTC. This sequence encodes CSAFPPGGQETQYF.

The table lists this clonotype with many counts. V usage is TRBV7-9 and J usage is TRBJ2-3, with D unresolved. The CDR3 runs to 12 residues. Germline-derived CDR1 and CDR2 are SEHNR and FQNEAQ (reference sequence). Trimming pared 1 base from V and 10 bases from J, leaving 9 bases between. The CDR3 is CASSLGSQAQYF. The CDR3 DNA reads TGTGCCAGCAGCTTAGGCAGCCAGGCGCAGTATTTT.

The chain is built from TRBV15 and TRBJ2-5; D may match TRBD1 or TRBD2 (5 bases each). The CDR3 has 15 amino acids. With 1 base removed from V and 0 bases from J, the gap between germline ends came to 9 bases. Germline assignment: CDR1 LNHNV and CDR2 YYDKDF (reference sequence). The CDR3 coding sequence is TGTGCCACCAGCAGAGTGCCGGGACACCAAGAGACCCAGTACTTC. Amino acid sequence: CATSRVPGHQETQYF.